This TCR beta chain emerged from a study of blood T cell repertoires in COVID-19. Study in general: Sites in the United States, Italy and Spain provided acute and convalescent COVID-19 samples. Nucleic acid was either cDNA or gDNA, and it came from T cells, B-cell-depleted T cells, or PBMCs.

Original analysis: Amplifying reference gene primers gave estimates of nucleated cell counts. TCRdb's table, derived via immunoSEQ multiplex PCR, lists solely in-frame clones and lacks some. The V and J calls and clone size were taken over from that table, and D and trimming were inferred from the DNA. The sample records some 200,000 clones, almost 90% being singletons. CDR3 length: 12 amino acids. V was clipped by 6 bases and J by 6 bases, with 9 bases between them. Per the germline V gene, CDR1 is MNHEY and CDR2 is SVGAGI. The clonotype comes from a man younger than 35 with active or convalescent COVID-19. The sequenced sample consisted of peripheral blood. This chain connects TRBV6-5 to TRBJ2-1; D remains unclear. CDR3 in amino acids: CASSLLPNEQFF. CDR3 nucleotide sequence: TGTGCCAGCAGCCTATTACCCAATGAGCAGTTCTTC.